This TCR beta chain comes out of a study of molecular identifiers for immune sequencing clone quantification. Study-wide findings and caveats: Among approximately 1 million naive cells, as was reported, spiked Jurkat TCR RNA from one cell was detectable.

The CDR3 length is 19 residues. Trimming removed 9 bases at V and 1 base at J, with 28 bases between. In germline, CDR1 is MNHNS, CDR2 SASEGT. As regards this clonotype: The target antigen is unknown.

The use of previously described methods and listed TCR primers produced the bulk TCR libraries. TCRdb re-called the PCR reads with MiXCR, one entry per CDR3 protein. The top ten clones hold 0.65% to 0.75% of a sample with roughly 320,000 distinct CDR3 sequences, over 20% of them seen once. The V gene is TRBV6-1, the J gene TRBJ2-4, with a possible D match to TRBD2 (6 bases). Sequencing was done on a sample of naive CD8+ T cells from blood, with Jurkat cell RNA spiked in. Subset indicated: FACS-sorted CD8+CD4-CCR7+CD45RA+ naive T cells. This sequence was found in a human donor in good health. Some libraries in this study had Jurkat cell RNA spiked in. In DNA form, the CDR3 reads TGTGCCAGGAGGGGCGCGGTAGCGGAAGACCCGGGCGCCAAAAACATTCAGTACTTC. Its translation is CARRGAVAEDPGAKNIQYF.